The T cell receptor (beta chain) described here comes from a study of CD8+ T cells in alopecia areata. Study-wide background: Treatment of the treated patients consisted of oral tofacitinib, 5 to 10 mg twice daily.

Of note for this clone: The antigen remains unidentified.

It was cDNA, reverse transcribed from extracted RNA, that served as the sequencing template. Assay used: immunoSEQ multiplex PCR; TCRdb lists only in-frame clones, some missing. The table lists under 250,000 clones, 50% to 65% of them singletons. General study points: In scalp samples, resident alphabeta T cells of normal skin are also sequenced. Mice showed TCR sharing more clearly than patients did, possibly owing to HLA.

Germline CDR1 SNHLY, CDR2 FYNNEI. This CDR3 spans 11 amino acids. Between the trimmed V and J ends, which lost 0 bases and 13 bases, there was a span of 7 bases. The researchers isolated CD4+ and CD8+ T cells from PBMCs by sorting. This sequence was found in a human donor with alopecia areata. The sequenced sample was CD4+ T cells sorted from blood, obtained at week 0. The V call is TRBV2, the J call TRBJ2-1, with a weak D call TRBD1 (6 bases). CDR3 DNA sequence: TGTGCCAGCAGTGAAGCTGGGACACAGTTCTTC. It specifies CASSEAGTQFF.